The count of the clone carrying this TCR beta chain is one. Naive CD8 cells, CD45RO-negative and positively selected for CCR7, excluded terminally differentiated effector memory CD45RA+ cells. All the donors were Caucasian adults who lived in Nashville, Tennessee. The entry originates in a study of shared clonotypes between healthy human individuals. At the level of the study: The cohort had a couple of women and a few men, ages 18 to 49. Each donor had three CD4 naive, three CD4 memory, two CD8 naive and one CD8 memory plate.

This CDR3 contains 17 residues. Per the germline V gene, CDR1 is SGHAT and CDR2 is FQNNGV. V gave up 1 base and J gave up 4 bases; unmatched junction bases: 11. Measured with immunoSEQ multiplex PCR; TCRdb has only the in-frame clones, and not every one. This sample has hundreds of thousands of clones, with roughly 96% found just once. What was sequenced was naive CD8+ T cells sorted from blood. The origin of this receptor is a woman under 40 in good health. The chain carries TRBV11-2 and TRBJ2-7; the match to TRBD2 covers 9 bases. DNA of the CDR3: TGTGCCAGCAGCTTAGCACGGGGCGGGAGGGAGAGGTACGAGCAGTACTTC. Translation: CASSLARGGRERYEQYF.